The 14 T cell receptor beta chains given below trace back to one sample, sequenced in a study of Ad26.COV2.S vaccination and SARS-CoV-2 variants. Libraries were prepared by immunoSEQ multiplex PCR; TCRdb keeps only in-frame clonotypes and omits some of them. In the table there are hundreds of thousands of clones, roughly 84% of which are singletons. The treatment denotes: around 19 received Ad26.COV2.S at low or high dose, single or two shots; five or six received placebo; per-sample allocation not given. On day 63 after the first injection, vaccine and placebo recipients gave samples. This sample comprised peripheral blood, obtained in a trial of Ad26.COV2.S vaccine versus placebo. The receptors derive from a person aged 18-65 years who received the Ad26.COV2.S COVID-19 vaccine or a placebo.

This clone appeared a single time. The chain uses TRBV15 and TRBJ2-2; 11 nucleotides agree with TRBD2. Germline V CDR1 and CDR2: LNHNV, YYDKDF (reference sequence). This CDR3 region has 17 residues. Trimming removed 2 bases from V and 1 base from J; junction bases left unmatched: 3. CDR3 residues: CATSRSGLAGNTGELFF. DNA for the CDR3: TGTGCCACCAGCAGATCCGGACTAGCGGGGAACACCGGGGAGCTGTTTTTT.

The genes are TRBV7-4 and TRBJ2-1; the D gene is possibly TRBD1 (5 bases). Trimming left V 5 bases short and J 5 bases short, with 10 bases between. The CDR3 totals 13 residues. The V gene's germline CDR1 is SGHVT and CDR2 SQSDAQ. The CDR3 sequence is CASSRTGDNEQFF. In DNA form, the CDR3 reads TGTGCCAGCAGCCGCACAGGAGACAATGAGCAGTTCTTC.

This sequence joins TRBV3-1 (or the pseudogene TRBV3-2) and TRBJ1-6; D may be TRBD1 (5 bases). Germline CDR1 and CDR2: LGHDT and YNNKEL (reference sequence). V lost 1 base, J lost 7 bases, and 11 bases lay in between. The CDR3 sequence is 15 residues long. CDR3 coding DNA: TGTGCCAGCAGCCAAGTCGGGCAGGGAAATTCACCCCTCCACTTT. It yields the protein CASSQVGQGNSPLHF.

This rearrangement joins TRBV5-1 to TRBJ1-4; maybe TRBD1 (6 bases). Germline V CDR1 and CDR2: SGHRS, YFSETQ. The length of the CDR3 is 17 residues. Trimming removed 5 bases at V and 0 bases at J, with 17 bases between. The CDR3 DNA sequence: TGCGCCAGCAGACAGGGCCGGAATCTTGCAACTAATGAAAAACTGTTTTTT. Protein sequence: CASRQGRNLATNEKLFF.

Details on this clone: A read error may produce the germline difference seen at one junction end. The gene calls are TRBV13 and TRBJ1-1; a possible D gene is TRBD1 (6 bases). Germline V gene sequence: CDR1 PRHDT, CDR2 FYEKMQ (reference sequence). The length of the CDR3 is 13 residues. The CDR3 DNA is TGTACCAGCAGCCTAGGGGGGGGTACTGAAGCTTTCTTT. It yields the protein CTSSLGGGTEAFF.

This chain uses TRBV5-8 with TRBJ2-3; 8 nucleotides agree with TRBD2. CDR1 is SGHTS, CDR2 YDEGEE, per germline. Trimming at V came to 1 base and at J to 2 bases, leaving 6 bases not matched to a gene. The CDR3 consists of 16 residues. The CDR3 region has the DNA TGTGCCAGCAGCTTGTCAAGCGGGGGCCCCACAGATACGCAGTATTTT. Translating it yields CASSLSSGGPTDTQYF.

This chain uses TRBV7-9 with TRBJ2-5; no clear D gene. Per the germline V gene, CDR1 is SEHNR and CDR2 is FQNEAQ (reference sequence). Trimming removed 1 base at V and 5 bases at J, with 11 bases between. The length of the CDR3 is 14 residues. The CDR3 sequence is CASSLVGGEETQYF. In DNA, the CDR3 is TGTGCCAGCAGCTTAGTAGGCGGAGAGGAGACCCAGTACTTC.

J is TRBJ2-3 and V is TRBV7-2, with D unresolved. CDR1 SGHTA and CDR2 FQGNSA come from the germline V gene. This CDR3 comprises 17 residues. Trimming shortened V by 4 bases and J by 4 bases, and 21 bases separated the two germline ends. In DNA, the CDR3 is TGTGCCAGCAGCTCCCCCTTTGCGAACGGCCCCGCAGATACGCAGTATTTT. Translating gives CASSSPFANGPADTQYF.

V is TRBV9 and J is TRBJ2-3, with no clear D. The CDR3 has 12 residues. V shed 5 bases and J shed 4 bases, with 8 bases lying between them. The germline V gene encodes CDR1 SGDLS and CDR2 YYNGEE. The CDR3 DNA is TGTGCCAGCAGTTTTGGTGCAGATACGCAGTATTTT. This encodes CASSFGADTQYF.

The chain carries TRBV6-5 and TRBJ2-5, with D possibly TRBD1 on 6 matching bases. CDR3 length: 15 residues. Looked up from germline, CDR1 is MNHEY and CDR2 is SVGAGI. V gave up 0 bases and J gave up 5 bases, with 13 bases separating them. The CDR3: CASSYSTNQGETQYF. CDR3 coding DNA: TGTGCCAGCAGTTACTCGACTAACCAGGGGGAGACCCAGTACTTC.

The genes are TRBV27 and TRBJ1-1, with 8 positions matching TRBD1. Losses at the gene ends were 2 bases for V and 3 bases for J; bases not matched to a gene: 5. Per germline, CDR1 MNHEY and CDR2 SMNVEV (reference sequence). The CDR3 sequence is 15 residues long. CDR3 coding DNA: TGTGCCAGCAGTTTAGCAGGGGGCATATACACTGAAGCTTTCTTT. Translation: CASSLAGGIYTEAFF.

The chain joins TRBV27 to TRBJ1-1; D gene unclear. The V and J ends lost 6 bases and 4 bases respectively, with 15 bases between them. Germline assignment: CDR1 MNHEY and CDR2 SMNVEV (reference sequence). The CDR3 is 14 residues long. The CDR3 region is CASSLTAPTTEAFF. In nucleotides, the CDR3 is TGTGCCAGCAGCCTCACAGCACCCACCACTGAAGCTTTCTTT.

The CDR3 bases are TGTGCCAGTAGTATCGCTGTACAGACTTCCTCGAGCTCCTATAATTCACCCCTCCACTTT. This gives the protein CASSIAVQTSSSSYNSPLHF. The V gene is TRBV19, the J gene TRBJ1-6; D is ambiguous. This CDR3 comprises 20 residues. V was trimmed by 3 bases and J by 0 bases, leaving 21 bases between them. In germline, CDR1 is LNHDA, CDR2 SQIVND (reference sequence).

The chain combines TRBV7-2 with TRBJ2-7, with no clear D. Germline V gene sequence: CDR1 SGHTA, CDR2 FQGNSA. The CDR3 totals 13 residues. The germline V and J ends were trimmed by 3 bases and 3 bases, with 9 bases remaining between them. CDR3 loop: CASSFPHGYEQYF. DNA of the CDR3: TGTGCCAGCAGCTTCCCCCACGGCTACGAGCAGTACTTC.